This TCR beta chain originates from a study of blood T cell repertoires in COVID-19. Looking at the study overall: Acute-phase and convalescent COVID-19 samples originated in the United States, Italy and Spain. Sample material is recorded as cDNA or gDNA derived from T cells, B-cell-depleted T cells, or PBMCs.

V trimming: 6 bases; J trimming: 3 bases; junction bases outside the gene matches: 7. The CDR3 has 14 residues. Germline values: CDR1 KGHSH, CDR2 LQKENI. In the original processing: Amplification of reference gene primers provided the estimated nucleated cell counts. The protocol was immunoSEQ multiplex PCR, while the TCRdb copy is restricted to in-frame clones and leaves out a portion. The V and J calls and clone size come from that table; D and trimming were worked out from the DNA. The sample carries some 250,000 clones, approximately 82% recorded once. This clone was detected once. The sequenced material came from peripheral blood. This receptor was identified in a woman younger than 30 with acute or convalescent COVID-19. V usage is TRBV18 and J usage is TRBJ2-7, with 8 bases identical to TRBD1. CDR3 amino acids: CASSPGTGLYEQYF. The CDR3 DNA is TGTGCCAGCTCTCCCGGGACAGGCCTCTACGAGCAGTACTTC.